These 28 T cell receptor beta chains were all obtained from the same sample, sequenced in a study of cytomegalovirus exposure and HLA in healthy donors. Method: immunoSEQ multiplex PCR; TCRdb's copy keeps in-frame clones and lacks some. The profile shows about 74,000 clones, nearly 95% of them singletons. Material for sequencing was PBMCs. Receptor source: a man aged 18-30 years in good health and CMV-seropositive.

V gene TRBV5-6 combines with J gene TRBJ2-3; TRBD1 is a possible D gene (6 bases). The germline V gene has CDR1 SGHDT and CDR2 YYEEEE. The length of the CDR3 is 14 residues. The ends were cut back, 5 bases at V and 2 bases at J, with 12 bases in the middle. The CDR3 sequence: CASSFRQVTDTQYF. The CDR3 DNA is TGTGCCAGCAGTTTTCGACAGGTCACAGATACGCAGTATTTT.

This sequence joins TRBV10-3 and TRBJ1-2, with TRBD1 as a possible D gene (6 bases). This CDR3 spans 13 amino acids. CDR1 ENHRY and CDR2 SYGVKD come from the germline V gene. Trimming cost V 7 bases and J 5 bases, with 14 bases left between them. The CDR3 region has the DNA TGTGCCATCACCGGGGACATTAATTATGGCTACACCTTC. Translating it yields CAITGDINYGYTF.

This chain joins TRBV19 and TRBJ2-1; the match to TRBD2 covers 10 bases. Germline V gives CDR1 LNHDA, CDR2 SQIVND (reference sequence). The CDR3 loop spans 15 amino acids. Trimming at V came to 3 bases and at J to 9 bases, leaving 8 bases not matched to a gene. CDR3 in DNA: TGTGCCAGTAGTATGAGAGCTAGCGGGAGCGGTGAGCAGTTCTTC. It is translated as CASSMRASGSGEQFF.

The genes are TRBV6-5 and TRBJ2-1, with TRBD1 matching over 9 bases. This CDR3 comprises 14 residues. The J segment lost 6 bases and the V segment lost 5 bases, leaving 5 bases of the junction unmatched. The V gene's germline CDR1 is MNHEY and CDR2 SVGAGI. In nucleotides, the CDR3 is TGTGCCAGCAGTGACCCGACAGGGGGCAATGAGCAGTTCTTC. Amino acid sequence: CASSDPTGGNEQFF.

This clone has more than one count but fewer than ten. In DNA, the CDR3 is TGTGCCAGCAGCTTAGGTCGGGAGGGCTACGAGCAGTACTTC. It codes for CASSLGREGYEQYF. This chain joins TRBV7-2 and TRBJ2-7; 8 positions agree with TRBD2. The V gene's germline CDR1 is SGHTA and CDR2 FQGNSA. V gave up 1 base and J gave up 3 bases; unmatched junction bases: 2. The CDR3 is 14 residues long.

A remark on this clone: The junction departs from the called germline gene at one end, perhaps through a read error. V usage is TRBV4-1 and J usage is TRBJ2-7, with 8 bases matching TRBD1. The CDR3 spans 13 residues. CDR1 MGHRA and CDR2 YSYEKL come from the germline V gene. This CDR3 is CASSQGYPGQGHF. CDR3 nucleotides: TGCGCCAGCAGCCAAGGCTATCCCGGACAGGGTCATTTC.

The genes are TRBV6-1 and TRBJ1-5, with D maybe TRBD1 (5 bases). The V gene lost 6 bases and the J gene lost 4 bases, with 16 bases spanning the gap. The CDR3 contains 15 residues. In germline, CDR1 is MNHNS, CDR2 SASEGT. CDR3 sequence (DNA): TGTGCCAGCAGACTGGGACTACGGCAAAATCAGCCCCAGCATTTT. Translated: CASRLGLRQNQPQHF.

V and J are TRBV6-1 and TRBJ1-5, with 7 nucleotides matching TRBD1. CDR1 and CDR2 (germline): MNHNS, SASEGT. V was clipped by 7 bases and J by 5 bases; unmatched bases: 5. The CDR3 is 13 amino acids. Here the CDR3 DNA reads TGTGCCAGCAAACAGGGGCTGGATCAGCCCCAGCATTTT. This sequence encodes CASKQGLDQPQHF.

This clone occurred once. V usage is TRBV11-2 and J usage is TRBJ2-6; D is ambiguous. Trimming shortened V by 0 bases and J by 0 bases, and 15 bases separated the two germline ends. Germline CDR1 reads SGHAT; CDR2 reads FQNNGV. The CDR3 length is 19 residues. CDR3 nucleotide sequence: TGTGCCAGCAGCTTAGATCATCCGCTCTTTAGCTCTGGGGCCAACGTCCTGACTTTC. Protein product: CASSLDHPLFSSGANVLTF.

Written as DNA, the CDR3 is TGTGCCAGCAGCCCGCAACAGAGGGGGGGGGAGCTGTTTTTT. This sequence encodes CASSPQQRGGELFF. The genes are TRBV9 and TRBJ2-2, with D possibly being TRBD1 (6 bases). Germline CDR1 reads SGDLS; CDR2 reads YYNGEE. There are 14 residues in the CDR3. V was trimmed by 4 bases and J by 8 bases, leaving 15 bases between them.

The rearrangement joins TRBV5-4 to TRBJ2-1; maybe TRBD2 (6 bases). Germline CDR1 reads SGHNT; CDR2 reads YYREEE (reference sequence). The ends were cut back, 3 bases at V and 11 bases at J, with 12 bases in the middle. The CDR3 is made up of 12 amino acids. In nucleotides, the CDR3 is TGTGCCAGCAGCTCCCTTGCGGGGAAGCAGTTCTTC. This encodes CASSSLAGKQFF.

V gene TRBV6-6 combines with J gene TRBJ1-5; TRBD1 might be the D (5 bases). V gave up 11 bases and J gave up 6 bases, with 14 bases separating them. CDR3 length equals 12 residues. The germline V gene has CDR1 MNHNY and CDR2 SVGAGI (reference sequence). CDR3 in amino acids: CAGGGSGQPQHF. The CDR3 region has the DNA TGTGCCGGGGGGGGGTCCGGTCAGCCCCAGCATTTT.

CDR3 region: CASRTGQGLDTEAFF. The DNA for the CDR3 is TGTGCCAGCAGAACTGGACAGGGGCTCGACACTGAAGCTTTCTTT. The V call is TRBV6-1, the J call TRBJ1-1; TRBD1 aligns across 9 bases. The CDR3 runs 15 residues. Germline CDR1 MNHNS, CDR2 SASEGT. The J segment lost 3 bases and the V segment lost 6 bases, leaving 8 bases of the junction unmatched.

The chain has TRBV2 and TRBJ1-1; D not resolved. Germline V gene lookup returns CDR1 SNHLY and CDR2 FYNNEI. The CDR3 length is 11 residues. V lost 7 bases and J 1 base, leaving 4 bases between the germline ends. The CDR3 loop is CASTRNTEAFF. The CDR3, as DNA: TGTGCCAGCACTCGGAACACTGAAGCTTTCTTT. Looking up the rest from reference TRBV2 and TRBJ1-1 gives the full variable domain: EPEVTQTPSHQVTQMGQEVILRCVPISNHLYFYWYRQILGQKVEFLVSFYNNEISEKSEIFDDQFSVERPDGSNFTLKIRSTKLEDSAMYFCASTRNTEAFFGQGTRLTVV.

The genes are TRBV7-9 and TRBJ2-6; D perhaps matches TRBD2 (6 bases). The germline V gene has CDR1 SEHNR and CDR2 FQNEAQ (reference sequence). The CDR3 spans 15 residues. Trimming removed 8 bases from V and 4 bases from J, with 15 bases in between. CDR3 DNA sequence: TGTGCCAGCCCAAAACATGGGAGGGGGGCCAACGTCCTGACTTTC. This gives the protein CASPKHGRGANVLTF.

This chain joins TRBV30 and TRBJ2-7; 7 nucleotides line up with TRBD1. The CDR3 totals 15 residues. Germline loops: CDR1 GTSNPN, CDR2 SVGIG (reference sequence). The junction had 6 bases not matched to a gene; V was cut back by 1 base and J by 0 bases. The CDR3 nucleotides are TGTGCCTGGAGTGCCGGGGACAGACTCTCCTACGAGCAGTACTTC. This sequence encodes CAWSAGDRLSYEQYF.

CDR3 DNA: TGTGCCAGCAGCTTGGAAGCTAGGGGATACACAGATACGCAGTATTTT. Residues: CASSLEARGYTDTQYF. This sequence joins TRBV5-5 and TRBJ2-3; D is possibly TRBD1 (5 bases). In germline, CDR1 is SGHKS, CDR2 YYEKEE (reference sequence). The CDR3 loop spans 16 amino acids. Trimming stripped 0 bases from V and 2 bases from J, with 13 bases between.

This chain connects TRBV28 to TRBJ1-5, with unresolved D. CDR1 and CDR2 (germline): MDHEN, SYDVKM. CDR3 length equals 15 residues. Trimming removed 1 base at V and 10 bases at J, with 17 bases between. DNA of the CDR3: TGTGCCAGCAGTTTATTTGGGCCCACCGATCCCCCCCAGCATTTT. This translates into CASSLFGPTDPPQHF.

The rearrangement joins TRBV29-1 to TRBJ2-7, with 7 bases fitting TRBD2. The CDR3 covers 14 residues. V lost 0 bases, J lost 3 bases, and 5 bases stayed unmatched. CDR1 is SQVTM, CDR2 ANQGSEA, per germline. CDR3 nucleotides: TGCAGCGTTGAAGATAGGAGGGAGGGCTACGAGCAGTACTTC. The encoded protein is CSVEDRREGYEQYF.

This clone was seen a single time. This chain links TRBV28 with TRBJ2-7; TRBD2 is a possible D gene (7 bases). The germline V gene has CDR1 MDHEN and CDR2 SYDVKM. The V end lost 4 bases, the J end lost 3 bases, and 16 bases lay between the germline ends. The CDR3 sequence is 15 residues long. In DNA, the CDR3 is TGTGCCAGCAGTTCGGCTGGGGGGGGGCTCTACGAGCAGTACTTC. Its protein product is CASSSAGGGLYEQYF.

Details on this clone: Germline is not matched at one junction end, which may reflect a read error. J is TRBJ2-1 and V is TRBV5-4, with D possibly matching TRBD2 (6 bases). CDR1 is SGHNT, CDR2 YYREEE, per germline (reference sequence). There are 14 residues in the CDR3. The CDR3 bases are TGTGCCAGCAGCTTGAGGGACTCCCACAATGAGCAGTTCTTC. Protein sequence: CASSLRDSHNEQFF.

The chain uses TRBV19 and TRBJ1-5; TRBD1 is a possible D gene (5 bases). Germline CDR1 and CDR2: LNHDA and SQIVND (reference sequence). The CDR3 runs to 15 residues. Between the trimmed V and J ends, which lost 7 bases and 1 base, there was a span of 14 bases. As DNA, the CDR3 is TGTGCCAGTATGTTAGGGAGGGGAAGCAATCAGCCCCAGCATTTT. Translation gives CASMLGRGSNQPQHF.

CDR3: CASSETRPLLAASTDTQYF. CDR3 DNA: TGTGCCAGCAGTGAAACACGACCTTTACTAGCGGCTAGCACAGATACGCAGTATTTT. This rearrangement joins TRBV27 to TRBJ2-3, with TRBD2 matching 8 bases. The germline CDR1 and CDR2 sequences are MNHEY and SMNVEV (reference sequence). The J segment lost 0 bases and the V segment lost 5 bases, leaving 16 bases of the junction unmatched. CDR3 length equals 19 residues.

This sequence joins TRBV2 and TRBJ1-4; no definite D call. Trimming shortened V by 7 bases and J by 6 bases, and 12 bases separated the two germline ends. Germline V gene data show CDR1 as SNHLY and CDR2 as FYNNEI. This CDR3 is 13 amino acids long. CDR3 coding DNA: TGTGCCAGCACTACCTACAGAGATGAAAAACTGTTTTTT. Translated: CASTTYRDEKLFF.

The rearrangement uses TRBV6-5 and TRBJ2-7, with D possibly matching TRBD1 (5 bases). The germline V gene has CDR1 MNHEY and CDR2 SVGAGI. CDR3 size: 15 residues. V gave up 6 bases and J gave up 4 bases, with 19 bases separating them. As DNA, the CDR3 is TGTGCCAGCAGACCCAGGGATTGGGTAGTATACGAGCAGTACTTC. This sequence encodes CASRPRDWVVYEQYF.

For the CDR3, the DNA is TGTGCCAGCAGTAGTATAGTCTCTGGAAACACCATATATTTT. Amino acids: CASSSIVSGNTIYF. This rearrangement joins TRBV6-5 to TRBJ1-3; D gene ambiguous. V was clipped by 5 bases and J by 0 bases, with 8 bases between them. This CDR3 has 14 amino acids. The germline V gene has CDR1 MNHEY and CDR2 SVGAGI.

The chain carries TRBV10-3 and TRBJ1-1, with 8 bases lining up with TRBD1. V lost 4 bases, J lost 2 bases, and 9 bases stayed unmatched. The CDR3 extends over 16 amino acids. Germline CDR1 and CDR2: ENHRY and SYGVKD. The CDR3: CAISVYQGAQNTEAFF. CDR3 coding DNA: TGTGCCATCAGTGTATATCAGGGGGCGCAAAACACTGAAGCTTTCTTT.

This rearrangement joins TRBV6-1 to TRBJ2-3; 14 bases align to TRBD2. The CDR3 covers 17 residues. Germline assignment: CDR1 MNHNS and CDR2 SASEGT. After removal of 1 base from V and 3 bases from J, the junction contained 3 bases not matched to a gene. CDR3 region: CASSEGGTSGRTDTQYF. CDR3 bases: TGTGCCAGCAGTGAAGGAGGGACTAGCGGGAGAACAGATACGCAGTATTTT.